The T cell receptor beta chain described here comes from a study of cytomegalovirus exposure and HLA in healthy donors (dated by TCRdb to about 2017). In the study overall: An earlier analysis of 587 of the donors reported 276 Gb of sequence data and roughly 120 million unique TCR beta sequences obtained from about 179 million T cells. A later genetic analysis took genome-wide SNP genotypes for 398 of the 666 donors and used that subset as a discovery cohort. Every repertoire in the discovery cohort had been generated on one and the same sequencing platform. An earlier analysis of some 600 of the donors applied high-throughput TCR beta sequencing to assess whether each TCR beta V gene segment acted as functional or pseudogenic. Roughly 300 gigabases of sequencing data and around 88 million unique TCR sequences made up an early release that covered approximately 700 HLA-typed donors. Of the roughly 400 genotyped donors, 65% to 90% fell in the genetic ancestry cluster associated with self-reported Caucasian donors. A separate validation cohort of approximately 120 different subjects was used in addition to the roughly 640-subject first cohort. In the later analysis, no new phenotypic data were used to find candidate immune exposures; instead, reliance was placed on TCR beta sequences and their occurrence across donors. Alongside the repertoire data, information on donor age, sex, ethnicity and CMV serostatus was compiled. The aim of the study was to test whether cataloging public T cell receptors could identify signatures of past pathogen exposure. To predict cytomegalovirus infection status, the study combined high-throughput TCR immunosequencing, statistical association of individual TCRs with disease status, and machine learning. HLA typing included class I and class II loci at four-digit resolution. The study profiled the T cell repertoires of fewer than 850 subjects by immunosequencing and related them to cytomegalovirus serostatus. The number of typed donors differed by locus: roughly 620-640 for A, B, C, DRB1 and DQB1; approximately 540 for DQA1; 606 for DPA1; and roughly 490 for DPB1. About five DR-DQ haplotypes were handled as single units for association and clustering, since linkage in the cohort was strong. Among 300 to 500 genotyped donors of the cohort, an average of roughly 230,000 unique TCR beta nucleotide sequences was sequenced per donor, of which about 20% were non-productive. A later analysis re-examined previously published TCR beta repertoires from about 700 donors and added high-resolution HLA genotyping to investigate patterns of TCR occurrence.

About this clone: Its recognized antigen is unknown. Base quality data are lacking; no much larger clone is found one base away.

The library was prepared using the immunoSEQ multiplex PCR assay. The multiplex PCR relied on a mix of 60 forward primers for TCR Vbeta segments and 13 reverse primers for TCR Jbeta segments. The CDR3 region of rearranged TCR beta genes was amplified from genomic DNA with a multiplex PCR assay. The amplified TCR beta libraries were sequenced on the Illumina HiSeq System as 87-base-pair reads. As for the authors' bioinformatics: Across the 500 to 850 repertoires, a later analysis counted 80 million or so unique TCR beta chains, around 10 million of which were shared by at least two donors. A nearest-neighbor algorithm error-corrected the raw reads and collapsed the reads into unique sequences, merging closely related sequences to remove PCR and sequencing errors. V, D and J gene segments were assigned by aligning CDR3 sequences to IMGT reference sequences. For a sequence to be retained, at least a six-nucleotide match to both a V gene segment and a J gene segment was required. Rearrangements were called productive when the CDR3 lacked stop codons and stayed in frame with V and J; all others were non-productive. Following IMGT convention, CDR3 was defined as the stretch from the second conserved V-encoded cysteine up to the conserved J-encoded phenylalanine. Sequences without an unambiguous match to a single V gene segment were excluded from the earlier analysis of about 600 of the donors. An earlier analysis of fewer than 750 of the donors classified V segments as functional when productive rearrangements were above 56.7% and as segregating when the standard deviation between donors was above 5%. A statistical classification framework was developed to diagnose cytomegalovirus status using the catalog of TCR beta chain sequences. In a later analysis, V and J genes were assigned by comparing TCR nucleotide sequences against IMGT/GENE-DB human TR gene sequences. The TCRdist pipeline was used in a later analysis to assign CDR3 sequences and most-parsimonious VDJ recombination scenarios. A later analysis defined each TCR beta chain by its CDR3 amino acid sequence plus V-gene family, and excluded reads lacking a unique V-gene family. To address suspected cross-contamination and a sequencing artifact, a later analysis removed over 500 highly shared, low-generation-probability nucleotide sequences. In a later analysis, a clonal expansion index for each public chain was calculated from normalized within-repertoire ranks of inferred template counts. In a later analysis, generation probabilities were computed using a VDJ recombination model fitted to out-of-frame rearrangements, and the results were checked against IGoR. In a later analysis, TCR-TCR, TCR-HLA and TCR-CMV co-occurrence was scored with hypergeometric tests, and a repertoire-size bias correction was applied to TCR pairs. False discovery rates were estimated in a later analysis by permuting HLA or CMV assignments 20 times. In a later analysis, co-occurring TCRs were grouped using DBSCAN, and TCRdist sequence similarity was added for clustering within HLA-allele-positive subsets. Co-occurrence clustering excluded repertoires with fewer than 30,000 or more than 120,000 public chains, plus five with anomalous nucleotide sharing. Here the immuneACCESS table is served through TCRdb, limited to in-frame sequences with V and J called. Missing clones are a known gap in these copies; in checked studies unresolved V genes cover under half, and the rest lacks a known reason. The V and J calls and the clone size are those of that table, but D and trimming were determined from the DNA. This sample lists 95,000 to 100,000 clones; about 80% were detected once. Together, the top ten hold approximately 2% of the sample.

The cohort was made up of approximately 670 healthy bone marrow donors. All cohort members were sampled while nominally healthy, although unrecorded immune exposures were likely present. The donor tested CMV seronegative and was one of the 352 seronegative cohort members. Every donor gave a peripheral blood sample, and the peripheral blood mononuclear cells from that sample were used for TCR beta sequencing. The Qiagen DNeasy Blood Extraction Kit was used to extract genomic DNA from the blood cell samples. What the work shows at the level of the full study, not this receptor alone: Presence/absence analyses assumed roughly uniform sequencing depth across donors, an assumption that may not hold. Three of the identified cytomegalovirus-associated TCR beta chains were confirmed in vitro to be specific for cytomegalovirus antigens. Correlated functional status among segregating V segments might reflect linkage disequilibrium, but an unknown experimental factor could not be ruled out. V-gene and J-gene trimming of TCR beta chains was associated with a missense DCLRE1C variant in a later genetic analysis, and the association was replicated in an independent cohort. A total of 150 or so TCR beta chains were listed by the study as associated with cytomegalovirus. According to the authors, the approach could potentially be generalized to other disease states and immunological phenotypes. While some public TCRs were present in many individuals, most TCR sequences turned up only very rarely across donors. Because some donors lacked HLA typing at each locus, the association tests relied only on the typed subset. Because counts were too low, seventeen rarely observed V segments, including chromosome 9 orphons, were left out of the earlier analysis of about 500 of the donors. In a later analysis, more than 15,000 TCR beta sequences were associated with specific HLA alleles at a false discovery rate of 0.05. A further reported finding was that TCR beta sequences accurately predicted the HLA-A and HLA-B alleles for most subjects in the first cohort. In a later genetic analysis, fewer N-insertions in productive TCRs were reported among donors in an Asian-associated ancestry cluster than the 666-donor mean. Several of the top co-occurrence clusters appeared to be linked to parvovirus B19, influenza, CMV and Epstein-Barr virus, according to a later analysis. The classifier was reported to diagnose cytomegalovirus status with high specificity and sensitivity in both the original and validation cohorts. Because the 87-base-pair reads could not distinguish some IMGT-functional V segments, including TRBV6-2 and TRBV6-3, those segments were excluded. According to a later analysis, most CMV-associated TCR beta chains appeared to be HLA-restricted, and the HLA associations seemed to be driven largely by CMV exposure. Immune exposure information for the cohort was limited to CMV serostatus. In this cohort, only TCR beta chains were sequenced, and detectable features were limited by the absence of alpha or paired-chain data. A cluster of highly shared sequence variants was judged likely to represent a technical artifact of the sequencing pipeline. When HLA alleles, especially DR and DQ, strongly co-occurred, attributing TCR associations to individual alleles was difficult. In an earlier analysis of some 500 of the donors, most TCR beta V segments appeared in productive rearrangements about 87% or about 30% of the time, broadly matching IMGT annotations. In a later analysis, TCR association rates were found to vary across HLA loci, with the most associated TCRs seen for DRB1 alleles and the fewest for HLA-C alleles. A later analysis found that HLA-associated TCR beta chains were more clonally expanded and had lower generation probabilities than equally common non-associated chains.

Ends trimmed: V by 6 bases, J by 3 bases; bases unmatched to a gene: 7. CDR1 and CDR2 were assigned from the germline V gene as MNHEY and SVGAGI. Its CDR3 holds 14 amino acids, cysteine through phenylalanine. The sequence is cut down to CDR3 DNA, 42 bases in frame from base 1. This TCR derives from a man in his forties or fifties in good health and CMV-seronegative. What was sequenced was PBMCs. Rearrangement joined TRBV6-5 to TRBJ1-2; TRBD1 aligns with 7 central bases. In nucleotide form, the sequence is TGTGCCAGCAGAAGACAGGGTGGGGACTATGGCTACACCTTC. This is translated as CASRRQGGDYGYTF.